The rows below give T cell receptor beta chains drawn from one sample of a study of T cells expressing NK-cell markers. Using the 5' RACE reads, TCRdb records one entry per CDR3 protein without DNA. Its clone listing holds about 150,000 distinct CDR3 sequences. The sample consisted of blood T cells: a sorted CD56 or NKG2C T cell subset, CD4+ or CD8+ T cells, or bulk PBMC T cells (not recorded which). The receptors here all came from a woman between 45 and 65 years old in good health. The CDR3 runs from the conserved cysteine through the conserved F or W.

v_gene	j_gene	len	CDR3aa
TRBV13	TRBJ2-1	17	CASSFEGRRISYNEQFF
TRBV4-1	TRBJ1-6	15	CASSQGQVMGSPLHF
TRBV20-1	TRBJ2-7	13	CSARILGGNEQYF
TRBV6-2/TRBV6-3	TRBJ2-2	15	CASSYSDSNTGELFF
TRBV4-1	TRBJ2-2	13	CASSPRGSGELFF
TRBV2	TRBJ2-2	14	CASVPGANTGELFF
TRBV2	TRBJ2-7	15	CASSEARDLSYEQYF
TRBV24-1	TRBJ2-2	17	CATSDSWTGLNTGELFF
TRBV6-5	TRBJ2-1	14	CASSQGRIRGEQFF
TRBV6-1	TRBJ2-7	14	CASSEADGSYEQYF
TRBV29-1	TRBJ2-2	13	CSVVTDYTGELFF
TRBV7-9	TRBJ2-1	14	CASSLETRYNEQFF
TRBV24-1	TRBJ2-1	13	CATQTGDYNEQFF
TRBV24-1	TRBJ2-4	14	CATSATGQENIQYF
TRBV10-3	TRBJ2-3	15	CAISETPTSTDTQYF
TRBV7-9	TRBJ1-4	15	CASSPLTGLDEKLFF
TRBV7-8	TRBJ1-1	15	CASSPRQGGLPEAFF
TRBV6-4	TRBJ2-3	15	CASSASGDGADTQYF
TRBV6-2/TRBV6-3	TRBJ1-1	12	CASSYPGLEAFF
TRBV9	TRBJ1-1	15	CASSVYDSSNTEAFF
TRBV24-1	TRBJ2-1	15	CATKPSGGGPNEQFF
TRBV7-9	TRBJ2-2	15	CASSLARTRVGELFF
TRBV6-2/TRBV6-3	TRBJ2-5	13	CASSTARRETQYF
TRBV12-3/TRBV12-4	TRBJ2-4	14	CASSGLAVKNIQYF
TRBV7-8	TRBJ1-5	16	CASSFEGMGSNQPQHF
TRBV7-9	TRBJ2-5	13	CASSSGLWETQYF
TRBV24-1	TRBJ2-1	15	CATSVPGDVGYEQFF
TRBV24-1	TRBJ2-3	14	CATSDFGDTDTQYF
TRBV7-2	TRBJ2-6	18	CASSPDRRDRSGANVLTF
TRBV5-1	TRBJ2-1	15	CASSLRPDSYNEQFF
TRBV4-1	TRBJ2-3	12	CASSQEGDTQYF
TRBV7-9	TRBJ2-7	15	CASSLRAGTAYEQYF
TRBV4-1	TRBJ2-6	20	CASSQVRASGELTGANVLTF
TRBV5-1	TRBJ2-1	15	CASSLLGLVYNEQFF
TRBV29-1	TRBJ2-5	13	CSVVGDSFETQYF
TRBV6-6	TRBJ2-7	13	CASCGQGTGEQYF
TRBV7-6	TRBJ2-3	16	CASSLETSESTDTQYF